What follows describes a single T cell receptor beta chain. This clonotype showed up just a few times. The antigen it binds to is not known. There are no base qualities to consult, and no much larger clone falls within one base. TCRdb records Illumina MiSeq as the sequencer. Genomic DNA from sorted T cell subsets served as template for TCRbeta CDR3 amplification. Multiplex PCR with 30 forward and 13 reverse primers amplified the TCRbeta CDR3 region. PCR products were purified with AMPure XP beads, then indices and adaptors were added in a second roughly 25-cycle PCR. Before sequencing, the libraries were purified from gel with the QIAquick Gel Extraction Kit. In the authors' own workflow: FLASH was used to merge the paired-end reads, and IgBLAST was used to align the reads to IMGT V, D and J germline references. Reads with less than 70% alignment identity to germline references were removed, leaving approximately 11 million reads across the study. Following IMGT definitions, CDR3 boundaries, reading frame and productivity were assigned. Highly-expanded clones were defined as clones at or above 1% of reads, and diversity was measured by normalized Shannon entropy. Unpaired two-tailed t-tests were used to test group differences in Shannon entropy. The raw public data were reprocessed by TCRdb itself: fastp quality trimming at Q25, MiXCR clonotype calling, in-frame beta chains only. Each CDR3 protein appears once, grouped with its most common genes and DNA. These V and J calls are TCRdb output, not the study's own analysis. The sample table records 250,000 to 300,000 distinct CDR3 sequences; more than 40% of these occur just once. Approximately 14% of the sample is taken by the ten largest.

Standard classification criteria for type 1 or type 2 diabetes were met by all diabetic patients, and glucose and C-peptide were assessed by WHO-recommended methods. Donors with other autoimmune diseases or infections within the previous four weeks were excluded from participation. An approximately 10-milliliter sample of peripheral blood was drawn from every participant. PBMCs were isolated with LymphoPrep density separation. The data belong to a study of type 1 and type 2 diabetes patients (dated by TCRdb to 2016 to 2017). Notes on the research overall: About nine type 1 diabetes patients, four type 2 diabetes patients and roughly 6 nondiabetic controls, all recruited in China, made up the cohort. Across the study, CD4+ and CD8+ T cells were positively selected from PBMCs using CD4 or CD8 MicroBeads on MACS columns. A total of 15 million to 20 million paired-end reads were generated across the whole study. In the study, high-throughput sequencing was used to profile TCRbeta repertoires so that type 1 diabetes, type 2 diabetes and nondiabetic individuals could be compared. Type 2 diabetes patients served as a disease comparison group for the type 1 diabetes patients. Comparing approximately 19-cycle and roughly 25-cycle amplification showed similar V gene usage, suggesting similar primer efficiencies and random PCR bias. The TCRbeta libraries underwent paired-end sequencing on Illumina HiSeq 2000 or MiSeq instruments. Overall study results and their limits: V and J gene usage patterns of type 2 diabetes and control samples were highly correlated, averaging approximately 0.97 between samples. Study groups were not matched for age and gender, which possibly biased interpretation. Since just a limited number of T2D and control samples were sequenced, some T1D-only HECs might also appear in more T2D or control samples. Type 2 diabetes repertoires showed high diversity, significantly greater than type 1 diabetes repertoires in both CD4+ and CD8+ T cells. Only a few highly-expanded CD4+ clones (median one) were found in type 2 diabetes patients, and these clones made up a median 3.9% of reads.

From its cysteine to its phenylalanine, the CDR3 spans 12 amino acids. The retained sequence is limited to the CDR3, 36 bases, with the frame set at the first base. V lost 3 bases and J lost 8 bases; the stretch between them is 10 bases long. CDR1 and CDR2, per the germline V gene (reference sequence), are DFQATT and SNEGSKA. The sample consisted of peripheral blood mononuclear cells (PBMCs). The V gene is TRBV20-1 and the J gene is TRBJ1-4; a tentative D call is TRBD1 (5 bases match). The source of this sequence is a man aged 18 to 30 with type 2 diabetes. In nucleotides, the sequence is TGCAGTGCTAGGGGGCACGGCGAAAAACTGTTTTTT. This sequence encodes CSARGHGEKLFF.